A selection of T cell receptor beta chains follows, all from one sample in a study of shared T cell receptors in the human thymus. Profiled with immunoSEQ multiplex PCR; TCRdb holds only in-frame clones, not every one. The sample lists hundreds of thousands of clones; more than 70% were seen once. Separately, the same data were catalogued under a study of human thymus T cells.

Sequencing used thymocytes. Source of these receptors: a boy less than two years old with a congenital heart defect. Both conserved end residues are trimmed from each CDR3.

V	J	CDR3
TRBV4-3	TRBJ2-2	ASSQEGIRTGNTGELF
TRBV2	TRBJ1-1	ASRFFGEGEAF
TRBV7-9	TRBJ1-1	ASSAPGDRVYTEAF
TRBV27	TRBJ2-1	ASSLRGLAGGGYEQF
TRBV7-2	TRBJ2-2	ASSLGRGDTGELF
TRBV7-2	TRBJ2-7	ASSHTGTGLNEQY
TRBV2	TRBJ2-7	ASKLLAPYEQY
TRBV11-2	TRBJ2-1	ASSFSTHQSNEQF
TRBV30	TRBJ2-7	AWTVTITGSGRAYEQY
TRBV20-1	TRBJ2-1	RPTRDEQF
TRBV11-2	TRBJ2-7	ASSPSGGIDEQY
TRBV11-2	TRBJ2-1	ASSLERQGSRGGWDEQF
TRBV5-8	TRBJ2-6	ASSFVRTASSGANVLT
TRBV6-5	TRBJ1-6	ASTKRTVGGSPLH
TRBV7-9	TRBJ1-2	ASMGGSYGYT
TRBV29-1	TRBJ1-1	SVALSRDIMNTEAF
TRBV11-2	TRBJ1-3	ASSPPVEDLIGGNTIY
TRBV27	TRBJ1-1	ASSSFLGNRVKAF
TRBV4-3	TRBJ2-7	ASSQDVQSTGGAYEQY
TRBV28	TRBJ2-7	ASSLKTGEAYEQY
TRBV30	TRBJ2-2	ACFLQSLIANTGELF
TRBV5-4	TRBJ2-1	ASSLLPGTSGTSSYNEQF
TRBV6-1	TRBJ1-3	ASSEWGSTGAISGNTIY
TRBV10-3	TRBJ1-4	AISESEEGEKLF
TRBV19	TRBJ1-1	ASGTGGLETEAF
TRBV5-1	TRBJ2-7	ASSRGTYTSYEQY
TRBV6-5	TRBJ1-1	ASSYSIGDPEAF
TRBV5-1	TRBJ2-5	ASSLAGTEETQY
TRBV19	TRBJ2-2	ASNGGGPDTGELF
TRBV28	TRBJ1-2	ASFGGTYGYT
TRBV28	TRBJ1-1	ASSLFQDPTEAF
TRBV15	TRBJ1-6	ATSRVGDRLNSPLH
TRBV28	TRBJ2-3	ASSSHPLAYTQY
TRBV19	TRBJ2-3	ASSIEKRGTDTQY
TRBV18	TRBJ2-6	ASSPTTEDSFNSGANVLT
TRBV28	TRBJ2-1	ASSARGEVEQF
TRBV27	TRBJ2-7	ASSPGQGTYEQY
TRBV5-6	TRBJ2-7	ASSLIRTRSASYEQY
TRBV7-3	TRBJ2-1	ASSLRGTQYYNEQF
TRBV7-6	TRBJ2-7	ASSLEISDEQY
TRBV6-1	TRBJ1-1	ASSRLDRGVGEAF
TRBV13	TRBJ2-3	ASRGGGRSTDTQY
TRBV30	TRBJ2-7	AWSGLPYEQY
TRBV7-6	TRBJ2-5	ASSLDWAQETQY
TRBV15	TRBJ1-4	ATSRDRGEKLF
TRBV19	TRBJ1-5	ASSMVSGQGLKGNQPQH
TRBV5-1	TRBJ1-3	ASGQGFTGNTIY
TRBV5-1	TRBJ1-1	ASRRQGALMNTEAF
TRBV6-5	TRBJ1-5	ASSRSGGNQPQH
TRBV6-6	TRBJ1-1	ASRVGAADMNTEAF
TRBV6-5	TRBJ2-2	ASSYSGTGGSGELF
TRBV7-9	TRBJ2-7	ASSTQVPGTSGGADEQY
TRBV4-1	TRBJ2-7	ASSQVGPAYYEQY
TRBV5-6	TRBJ1-6	ASSFSTRSSYNSPLH
TRBV27	TRBJ2-3	ASSKGLAEGTQY
TRBV10-3	TRBJ1-2	AISENRDRGHGYT
TRBV6-5	TRBJ2-1	ASSQVQPGSNEQF